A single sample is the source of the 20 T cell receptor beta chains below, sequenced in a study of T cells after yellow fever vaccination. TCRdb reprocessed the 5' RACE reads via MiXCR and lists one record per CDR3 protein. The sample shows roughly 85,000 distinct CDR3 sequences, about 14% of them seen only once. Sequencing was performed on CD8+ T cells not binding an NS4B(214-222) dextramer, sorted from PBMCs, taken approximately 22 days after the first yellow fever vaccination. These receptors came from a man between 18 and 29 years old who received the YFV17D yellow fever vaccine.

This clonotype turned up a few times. The CDR3 sequence is CSARLYNTGELFF. The CDR3 DNA follows: TGCAGTGCTAGACTATATAACACCGGGGAGCTGTTTTTT. The chain recombines TRBV20-1 with TRBJ2-2; D ambiguous. The germline V gene encodes CDR1 DFQATT and CDR2 SNEGSKA (reference sequence). The germline V and J ends were trimmed by 2 bases and 2 bases, with 6 bases remaining between them. The CDR3 totals 13 residues.

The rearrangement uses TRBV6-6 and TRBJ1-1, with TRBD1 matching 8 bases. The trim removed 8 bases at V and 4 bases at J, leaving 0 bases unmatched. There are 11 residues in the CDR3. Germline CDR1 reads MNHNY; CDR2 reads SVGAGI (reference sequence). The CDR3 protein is CASGQGTEAFF. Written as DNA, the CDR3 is TGTGCCAGCGGACAGGGCACTGAAGCTTTCTTT.

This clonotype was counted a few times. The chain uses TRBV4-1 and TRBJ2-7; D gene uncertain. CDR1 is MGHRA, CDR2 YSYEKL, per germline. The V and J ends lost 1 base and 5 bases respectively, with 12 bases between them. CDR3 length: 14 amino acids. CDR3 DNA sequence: TGCGCCAGCAGCCAAGTCGGGTTTCGGGACGAGCAGTACTTC. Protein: CASSQVGFRDEQYF.

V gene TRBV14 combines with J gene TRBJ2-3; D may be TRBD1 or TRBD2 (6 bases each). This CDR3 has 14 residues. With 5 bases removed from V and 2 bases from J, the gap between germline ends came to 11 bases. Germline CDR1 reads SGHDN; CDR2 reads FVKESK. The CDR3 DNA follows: TGTGCCAGCAGCTTGTGGGGGGCCACAGATACGCAGTATTTT. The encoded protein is CASSLWGATDTQYF.

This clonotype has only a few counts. The CDR3 bases are TGTGCCAGCAGGAAGGGACAAAATAATTCACCCCTCCACTTT. Encoded protein: CASRKGQNNSPLHF. The V and J genes are TRBV6-1 and TRBJ1-6; possibly TRBD1 for D (6 bases). Trimming cost V 6 bases and J 5 bases, with 11 bases left between them. The germline CDR1 and CDR2 sequences are MNHNS and SASEGT. The CDR3 consists of 14 residues.

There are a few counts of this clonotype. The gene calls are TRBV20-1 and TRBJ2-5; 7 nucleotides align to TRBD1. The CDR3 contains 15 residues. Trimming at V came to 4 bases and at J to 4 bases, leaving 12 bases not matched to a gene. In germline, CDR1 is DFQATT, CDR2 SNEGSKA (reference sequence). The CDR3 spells CSAIPGTVQRETQYF. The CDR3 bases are TGCAGTGCTATTCCCGGGACAGTGCAGCGAGAGACCCAGTACTTC.

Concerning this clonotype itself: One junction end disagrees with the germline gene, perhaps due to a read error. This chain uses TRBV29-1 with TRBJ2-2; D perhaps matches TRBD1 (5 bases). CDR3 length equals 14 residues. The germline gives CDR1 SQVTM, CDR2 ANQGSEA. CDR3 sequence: CSVPKGWNSGELFF. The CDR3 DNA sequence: TGCAGCGTCCCCAAGGGGTGGAACTCCGGGGAGCTGTTTTTT.

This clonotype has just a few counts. Here the CDR3 reads CASRAAGGTYEQYV. DNA for the CDR3: TGTGCCAGCAGAGCAGCCGGGGGCACCTACGAGCAGTACGTC. This sequence joins TRBV5-6 and TRBJ2-7; the D gene could be TRBD1 or TRBD2 (6 bases each). Germline V gives CDR1 SGHDT, CDR2 YYEEEE. The CDR3 is made up of 14 amino acids. Trimming took off 5 bases at V and 2 bases at J, with 14 bases between the two ends.

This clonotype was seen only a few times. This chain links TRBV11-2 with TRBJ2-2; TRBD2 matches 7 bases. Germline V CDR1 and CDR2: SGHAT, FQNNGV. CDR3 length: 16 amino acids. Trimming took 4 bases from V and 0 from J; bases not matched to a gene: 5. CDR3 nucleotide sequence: TGTGCCAGCAGCTCCGCGGGGGAGGCGAACACCGGGGAGCTGTTTTTT. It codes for CASSSAGEANTGELFF.

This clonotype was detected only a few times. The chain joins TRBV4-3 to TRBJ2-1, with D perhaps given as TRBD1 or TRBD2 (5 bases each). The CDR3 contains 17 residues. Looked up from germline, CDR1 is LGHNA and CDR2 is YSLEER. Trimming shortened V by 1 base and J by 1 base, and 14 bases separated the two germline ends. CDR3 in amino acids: CASSQAHGARSYNEQFF. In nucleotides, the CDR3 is TGCGCCAGCAGCCAAGCCCACGGGGCCCGGTCCTACAATGAGCAGTTCTTC.

The CDR3 region is CASCQVLVGPNTGELFF. The CDR3 region has the DNA TGTGCCTCCTGCCAAGTATTGGTCGGGCCAAACACCGGGGAGCTGTTTTTT. The chain carries TRBV3-1 and TRBJ2-2, with D unresolved. V was shortened by 11 bases and J by 2 bases, with 24 bases between the two germline ends. CDR1 LGHDT and CDR2 YNNKEL come from the germline V gene (reference sequence). The CDR3 is made up of 17 amino acids.

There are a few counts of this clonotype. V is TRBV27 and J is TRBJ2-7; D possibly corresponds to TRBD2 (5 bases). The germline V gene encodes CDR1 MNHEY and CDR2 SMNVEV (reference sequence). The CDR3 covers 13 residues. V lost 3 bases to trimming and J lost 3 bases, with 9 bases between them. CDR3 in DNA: TGTGCCAGCAGTTTCTCTCGGGGCTACGAGCAGTACTTC. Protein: CASSFSRGYEQYF.

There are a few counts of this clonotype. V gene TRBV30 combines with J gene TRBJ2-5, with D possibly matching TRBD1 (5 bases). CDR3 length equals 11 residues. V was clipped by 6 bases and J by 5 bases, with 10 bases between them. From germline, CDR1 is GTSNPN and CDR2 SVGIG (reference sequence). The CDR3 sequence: CACDRQETQYF. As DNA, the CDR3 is TGTGCCTGTGATCGACAGGAGACCCAGTACTTC.

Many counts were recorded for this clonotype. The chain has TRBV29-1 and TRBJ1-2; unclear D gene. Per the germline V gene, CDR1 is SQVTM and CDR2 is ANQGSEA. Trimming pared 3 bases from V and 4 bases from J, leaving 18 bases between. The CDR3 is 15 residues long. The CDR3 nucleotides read TGCAGCGTTGAGGGCGGTCGGGAGACTGGCTATGGCTACACCTTC. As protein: CSVEGGRETGYGYTF.

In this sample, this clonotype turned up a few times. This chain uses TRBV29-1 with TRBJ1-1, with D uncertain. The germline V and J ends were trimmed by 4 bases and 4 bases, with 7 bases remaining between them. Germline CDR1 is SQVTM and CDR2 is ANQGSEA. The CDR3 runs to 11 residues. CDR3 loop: CSVGQATEAFF. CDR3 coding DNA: TGCAGCGTTGGACAAGCCACTGAAGCTTTCTTT.

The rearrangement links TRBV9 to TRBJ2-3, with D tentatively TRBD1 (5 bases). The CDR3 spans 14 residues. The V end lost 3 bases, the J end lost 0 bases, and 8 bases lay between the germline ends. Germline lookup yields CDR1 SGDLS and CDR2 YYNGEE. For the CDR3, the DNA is TGTGCCAGCAGCGGGGCAGGGAGCACAGATACGCAGTATTTT. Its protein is CASSGAGSTDTQYF. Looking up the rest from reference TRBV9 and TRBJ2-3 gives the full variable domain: DSGVTQTPKHLITATGQRVTLRCSPRSGDLSVYWYQQSLDQGLQFLIQYYNGEERAKGNILERFSAQQFPDLHSELNLSSLELGDSALYFCASSGAGSTDTQYFGPGTRLTVL.

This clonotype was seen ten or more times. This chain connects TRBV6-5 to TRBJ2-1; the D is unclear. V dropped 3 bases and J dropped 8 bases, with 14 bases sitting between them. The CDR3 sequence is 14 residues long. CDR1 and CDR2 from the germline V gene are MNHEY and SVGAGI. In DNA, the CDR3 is TGTGCCAGCAGTTATGTGACAACGCGGCATGAGCAGTTCTTC. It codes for CASSYVTTRHEQFF.

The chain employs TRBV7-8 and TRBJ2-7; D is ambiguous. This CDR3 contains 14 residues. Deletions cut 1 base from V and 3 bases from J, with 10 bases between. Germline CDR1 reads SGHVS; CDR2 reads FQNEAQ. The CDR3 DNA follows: TGTGCCAGCAGCTTAGAGCGCGGAAACTACGAGCAGTACTTC. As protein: CASSLERGNYEQYF.

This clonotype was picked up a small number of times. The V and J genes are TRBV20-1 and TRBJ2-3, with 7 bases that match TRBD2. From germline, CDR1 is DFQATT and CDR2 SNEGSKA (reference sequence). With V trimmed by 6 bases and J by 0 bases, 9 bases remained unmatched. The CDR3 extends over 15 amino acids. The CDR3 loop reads CSALTAGSSTDTQYF. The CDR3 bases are TGCAGTGCCCTCACAGCGGGGTCTAGCACAGATACGCAGTATTTT.

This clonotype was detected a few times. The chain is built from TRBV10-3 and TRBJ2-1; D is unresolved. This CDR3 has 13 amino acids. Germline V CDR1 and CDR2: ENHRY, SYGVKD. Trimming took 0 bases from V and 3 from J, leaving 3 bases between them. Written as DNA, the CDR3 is TGTGCCATCAGTGAGTCTAACTACAATGAGCAGTTCTTC. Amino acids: CAISESNYNEQFF.